This is a list of T cell receptor beta chains from one sample in a study of blood T cell repertoires in COVID-19. Here immunoSEQ multiplex PCR was the method, and the copy in TCRdb shows in-frame clones only, minus some. The sample shows some 70,000 clones, roughly four fifths of them seen only once. Sequenced input: peripheral blood. The receptors shown here come from a man in his fifties with COVID-19, enrolled during active disease. The CDR3 runs from the conserved cysteine through the conserved F or W. D genes are given only for firm matches. Clone size, where shown, is once, few, many, or a class for clones that have expanded.

clone size	V gene	D gene	J gene	CDR3 DNA	CDR3 protein
once	TRBV9	TRBD1	TRBJ2-6	TGTGCCAGCAGCGTAGGTGGGGACAGCGCAAGCTCTGGGGCCAACGTCCTGACTTTC	CASSVGGDSASSGANVLTF
few	TRBV19	-	TRBJ1-1	TGTGCCAGTAGTAAGACAGGTTTAGGAGCTGAAGCTTTCTTT	CASSKTGLGAEAFF
-	TRBV27	TRBD1	TRBJ2-1	TGTGCCAGCAGTAAAGGGACATTCGGACAGGGCGGCCCCGAGCAGTTCTTC	CASSKGTFGQGGPEQFF
-	TRBV19	-	TRBJ1-2	TGTGCCAGTAGAGACCTGTCTACGGGGAATTGGAACACCTTC	CASRDLSTGNWNTF
-	TRBV29-1	-	TRBJ1-1	TGCAGCGTTGGAGGGGGCACTGAAGCTTTCTTT	CSVGGGTEAFF
-	TRBV11-3	-	TRBJ2-1	TGTGCCAGCAGCTTACGCGGGACAGACTACAATGAGCAGTTCTTC	CASSLRGTDYNEQFF
-	TRBV6-5	TRBD1	TRBJ1-5	TGTGCCAGCAGCGGTGACAGGGAGTATCAGCCCCAGCATTTT	CASSGDREYQPQHF
-	TRBV7-8	TRBD1	TRBJ1-6	TGTGCCAGCAGCTTATGGTCCAGACAGGGGGAAATTTTTTCACCCCTCCACTTT	CASSLWSRQGEIFSPLHF
-	TRBV5-1	TRBD1	TRBJ1-2	TGCGCCAGCGGCCCGGGACAGGAGACCCCTAACTATGGCTACACCTTC	CASGPGQETPNYGYTF
-	TRBV24-1	-	TRBJ2-5	TGTGCCACCAGTGATTCAGGTCCGCTAGAGACCCAGTACTTC	CATSDSGPLETQYF
few	TRBV27	-	TRBJ2-7	TGTGCCAGCAGTCCGCGACAGTTTACCTACGAGCAGTACTTC	CASSPRQFTYEQYF
-	TRBV5-1	TRBD2	TRBJ2-3	TGCGCCAGCAGCCCCAGATGGGGACTAGCGGGGGGCAACACAGATACGCAGTATTTT	CASSPRWGLAGGNTDTQYF
few	TRBV18	-	TRBJ2-2	TGTGCCAGCTCAGAGGCCACCGGGGAGCTGTTTTTT	CASSEATGELFF
-	TRBV2	TRBD2	TRBJ2-3	TGTGCCAGCAGAAAATCCGGACTAGGATGGGATACGCAGTATTTT	CASRKSGLGWDTQYF
-	TRBV7-3	-	TRBJ2-7	TGTGCCAGCAGCGGCCAAGAGGGCGAGCAGTACTTC	CASSGQEGEQYF
-	TRBV6-5	-	TRBJ1-1	TGTGCCAGCAGGGCTGACAGTATGAACACTGAAGCTTTCTTT	CASRADSMNTEAFF
-	TRBV6-5	-	TRBJ1-1	TGTGCCAGCAGTTACTCTAGAAAGAACACTGAAGCTTTCTTT	CASSYSRKNTEAFF
-	TRBV4-2	TRBD1	TRBJ1-1	TGTGCCAGCAGCCAAGGTGGAACAGGGGGCGAGGCTGAAGCTTTCTTT	CASSQGGTGGEAEAFF
-	TRBV5-1	TRBD1	TRBJ2-2	TGCGCCAGCAGCTTGGAGGGACAGGCGAACACCGGGGAGCTGTTTTTT	CASSLEGQANTGELFF
-	TRBV30	TRBD2	TRBJ2-1	TGTGCCTGGGGTTTCGGCGCTAGCGGGGGGGCGGATGAGCAGTTCTTC	CAWGFGASGGADEQFF
-	TRBV28	TRBD2	TRBJ2-1	TGTGCCAGCAGTGCTAGCGGGGGGATTCGCAATGAGCAGTTCTTC	CASSASGGIRNEQFF
once	TRBV7-9	-	TRBJ2-3	TGTGCCAGCAGCTTAGCTGAGGGACACCTGCAGTATTTT	CASSLAEGHLQYF
once	TRBV7-3	TRBD2	TRBJ2-3	TGTGCCAGCCAGACTAGCGGGGCCACAGATACGCAGTATTTT	CASQTSGATDTQYF
once	TRBV11-2	-	TRBJ1-1	TGTGCCAGCAGCTATCTCCAGGGGACGAACACTGAAGCTTTCTTT	CASSYLQGTNTEAFF
-	TRBV4-2	-	TRBJ2-7	TGTGCCAGCAGCCCTTTAGTTGGCCAGGGGAAGTCCTACGAGCAGTACTTC	CASSPLVGQGKSYEQYF
-	TRBV6-5	-	TRBJ2-5	TGTGCCAGCAGTCCCCGAGTCGAGGGGACCCAGTACTTC	CASSPRVEGTQYF
few	TRBV21-1	-	TRBJ2-1	TGTGCCAGCAGCAAAAAAGGGGAGGGATACAATGAGCAGTTCTTC	CASSKKGEGYNEQFF
-	TRBV6-1	-	TRBJ1-3	TGTGCCAGCAGTGAAGCCTCCGGGATCCAGGGGCCTGGAAACACCATATATTTT	CASSEASGIQGPGNTIYF
-	TRBV4-3	-	TRBJ2-3	TGCGCCAGCAGCCAAAGTGTCCCCCCGCAGGGAGATACGCAGTATTTT	CASSQSVPPQGDTQYF
-	TRBV11-2	-	TRBJ1-3	TGTGCCAGCAGCTTAGCGGACGGGGGATCGGTTGGAAACACCATATATTTT	CASSLADGGSVGNTIYF
-	TRBV7-9	-	TRBJ2-1	TGTGCCAGCAGCTTTTCAGGGAATGAGCAGTTCTTC	CASSFSGNEQFF
few	TRBV18	-	TRBJ2-5	TGTGCCAGCTACCGGGAGGGGGCCAGGCAAGAGACCCAGTACTTC	CASYREGARQETQYF
once	TRBV25-1	-	TRBJ2-7	TGTGCCAGCAGTGATCCGTTGAAGCGGGCCTACGAGCAGTACTTC	CASSDPLKRAYEQYF
-	TRBV19	-	TRBJ2-7	TGTGCCAGTAGGCCGAGGGAGGAACCCTACGAGCAGTACTTC	CASRPREEPYEQYF
-	TRBV2	-	TRBJ2-5	TGTGCCAGCAGTGCCCACGGGGTTGCACAAGAGACCCAGTACTTC	CASSAHGVAQETQYF
few	TRBV4-1	TRBD1	TRBJ1-2	TGCGCCAGCAGCTCAGACAGGGTCCGCCTCTATGGCTACACCTTC	CASSSDRVRLYGYTF
-	TRBV7-9	-	TRBJ1-4	TGTGCCAGCACCGTAGGGGTGGCGACTAATGAAAAACTGTTTTTT	CASTVGVATNEKLFF
once	TRBV9	TRBD1	TRBJ2-3	TGTGCCAGCAGCGTAGGACAGGGGGCAGATACGCAGTATTTT	CASSVGQGADTQYF
-	TRBV29-1	-	TRBJ1-2	TGCAGCGTTAGCCCCGGGAGCCGGGGGGGGGATGGCTACACCTTC	CSVSPGSRGGDGYTF
-	TRBV2	-	TRBJ2-3	TGTGCCAGCAGCGTAATCACAGATACGCAGTATTTT	CASSVITDTQYF
-	TRBV6-1	-	TRBJ1-1	TGTGCCAGCAGTGAAGGGTACCAAATCCAGGGGCCCATGAACACTGAAGCTTTCTTT	CASSEGYQIQGPMNTEAFF
-	TRBV30	TRBD1	TRBJ2-7	TGTGCCTCAGGGACAGGGGGCGGTTGGCAGTACTTC	CASGTGGGWQYF
-	TRBV4-2	-	TRBJ1-3	TGTGCCAGCAGCCAAGGGTCCAACGCGCTGGGAAACACCATATATTTT	CASSQGSNALGNTIYF
-	TRBV19	-	TRBJ1-6	TGTGCCAGTAGTATAGAGGTTGGGAGGAATTCACCCCTCCACTTT	CASSIEVGRNSPLHF
-	TRBV6-5	TRBD1	TRBJ1-2	TGTGCCAGCAGCCGTGGGACAGGGAGGGCTGGCTACACCTTC	CASSRGTGRAGYTF
once	TRBV27	TRBD2	TRBJ2-7	TGTGCCAGCAGTCCCGGGGGGAACTCCTACGAGCAGTACTTC	CASSPGGNSYEQYF
-	TRBV30	-	TRBJ2-3	TGTGCCTGGACCAACACAGATACGCAGTATTTT	CAWTNTDTQYF
-	TRBV6-1	-	TRBJ2-7	TGTGCCAGCAGTGACCCAGGGTGGGACGAGCAGTACTTC	CASSDPGWDEQYF
-	TRBV18	-	TRBJ1-4	TGTGCCAGCTCACCAGGAGGTCCTAGAACTAATGAAAAACTGTTTTTT	CASSPGGPRTNEKLFF
few	TRBV7-3	TRBD1	TRBJ2-2	TGTGCCAGCAGCTTAACAGGTAGGGGGCCTTACGCCGGGGAGCTGTTTTTT	CASSLTGRGPYAGELFF